The clone carrying this TCR beta chain was seen only a few times. The antigen is undetermined. This sample stems from a study of T cells in localized non-small cell lung cancer. General study findings and limits: Longer overall survival accompanied higher blood T cell density. Appearances in adjacent lung were noted for a median around 55 of the top 100 tumor clones. Heterogeneity is still possible, as just one tumor region was sequenced.

Germline loops: CDR1 SGDLS, CDR2 YYNGEE. The CDR3 sequence is 13 residues long. V lost 4 bases and J lost 2, with 6 bases in between. Clones were sequenced by immunoSEQ multiplex PCR, and TCRdb holds only the in-frame ones, with some missing. The sample contains roughly 6,800 clones, 15% of which appear only once. Sample: normal lung tissue next to the tumor, taken before any cancer treatment. The chain is built from TRBV9 and TRBJ2-2; no clear D. The clonotype comes from a male donor at least 60 years old with stage II squamous cell lung carcinoma. CDR3 sequence: CASSLENTGELFF. DNA of the CDR3: TGTGCCAGCAGCTTAGAAAACACCGGGGAGCTGTTTTTT.